The sequence of this T cell receptor (beta chain) was determined in a study of spatial heterogeneity in lung cancer. This clonotype was recorded many times. In TCRdb, the 5' RACE reads were re-called with MiXCR into one record per CDR3 protein. The sample has roughly 25,000 distinct CDR3 sequences, 4% to 6% seen once. The CDR3 has 14 amino acids. V lost 2 bases and J 3 bases, leaving 10 bases between the germline ends. CDR1 is SGHTA, CDR2 FQGTGA, per germline. The time point: sample taken at primary tumor resection. Whole RNA from tumor, nontumor lung or frozen PBMC was sequenced unsorted. The sequence derives from a male donor with early-stage non-small cell lung cancer. The input for sequencing was PBMCs, taken at surgery. The J gene is TRBJ2-5, the V gene TRBV7-3; D perhaps matches TRBD2 (6 bases). In DNA, the CDR3 is TGTGCCAGCAGCTTAGGAGGGGTAAAAGAGACCCAGTACTTC. This codes for CASSLGGVKETQYF.